These 6 T cell receptor beta chains share one sample of origin, sequenced in a study of T cell repertoires in cytomegalovirus infection. These receptors have no identified antigens. In TCRdb, the reads were re-called with MiXCR into one record per CDR3 protein. The sample lists hundreds of thousands of distinct CDR3 sequences; approximately 31% were seen once. Sequencing used cultured CD8+ T cells from PBMCs, obtained from culture after CMV antigen stimulation. The receptors were sampled from a human donor in good health (CMV status not recorded). Some clones in this sample may be carry-over from other donors' samples.

The V and J genes are TRBV2 and TRBJ1-1; D is perhaps TRBD1 (6 bases). The CDR3 runs to 13 residues. V dropped 11 bases and J dropped 2 bases, with 15 bases sitting between them. CDR1 and CDR2 from the germline V gene are SNHLY and FYNNEI. As DNA, the CDR3 is TGTGCCTGCCAACCACAGGGAAACACTGAAGCTTTCTTT. This encodes CACQPQGNTEAFF.

This clonotype was detected a few times. The V call is TRBV7-6, the J call TRBJ2-5, with TRBD1 matching 9 bases. Germline lookup yields CDR1 SGHVS and CDR2 FNYEAQ. The CDR3 contains 15 residues. V lost 5 bases and J lost 3; bases outside the gene matches: 7. The CDR3 sequence: CASSILQGAKETQYF. CDR3 DNA: TGTGCCAGCAGCATTCTACAGGGGGCGAAAGAGACCCAGTACTTC. Together with reference TRBV7-6 and TRBJ2-5, the CDR3 gives the full variable domain: GAGVSQSPRYKVTKRGQDVALRCDPISGHVSLYWYRQALGQGPEFLTYFNYEAQQDKSGLPNDRFSAERPEGSISTLTIQRTEQRDSAMYRCASSILQGAKETQYFGPGTRLLVL.

This rearrangement joins TRBV12-3 or TRBV12-4 to TRBJ2-7, with D maybe TRBD1 (5 bases). CDR3 size: 15 residues. Deletions cut 0 bases from V and 3 bases from J, with 12 bases between. CDR3 in DNA: TGTGCCAGCAGTTTAGCGCCAGGGAAGGACTACGAGCAGTACTTC. Protein sequence: CASSLAPGKDYEQYF.

This chain joins TRBV29-1 and TRBJ2-3; 9 nucleotides align to TRBD1. Losses at the gene ends were 6 bases for V and 2 bases for J; bases not matched to a gene: 9. This CDR3 contains 15 residues. Germline-derived CDR1 and CDR2 are SQVTM and ANQGSEA. The CDR3 nucleotides read TGCAGCGTGGCCCCAACAGGGGGCTACACAGATACGCAGTATTTT. Protein product: CSVAPTGGYTDTQYF.

This clonotype was counted a few times. This chain links TRBV7-9 with TRBJ1-1, with D possibly matching TRBD1 (5 bases). From germline, CDR1 is SEHNR and CDR2 FQNEAQ (reference sequence). Trimming took 1 base from V and 1 from J, leaving 10 bases between them. This CDR3 is built from 15 residues. The CDR3 DNA reads TGTGCCAGCAGCTTAGGGGACGGCTCGAACACTGAAGCTTTCTTT. Its protein product is CASSLGDGSNTEAFF.

At least ten counts were recorded for this clonotype. The rearrangement links TRBV7-3 to TRBJ2-5, with D possibly being TRBD1 (6 bases). The CDR3 consists of 16 residues. The V and J ends lost 0 bases and 1 base respectively, with 12 bases between them. Germline-derived CDR1 and CDR2 are SGHTA and FQGTGA. CDR3 coding DNA: TGTGCCAGCAGCTTAACAGGGGGAGAATCCCAAGAGACCCAGTACTTC. Protein product: CASSLTGGESQETQYF.